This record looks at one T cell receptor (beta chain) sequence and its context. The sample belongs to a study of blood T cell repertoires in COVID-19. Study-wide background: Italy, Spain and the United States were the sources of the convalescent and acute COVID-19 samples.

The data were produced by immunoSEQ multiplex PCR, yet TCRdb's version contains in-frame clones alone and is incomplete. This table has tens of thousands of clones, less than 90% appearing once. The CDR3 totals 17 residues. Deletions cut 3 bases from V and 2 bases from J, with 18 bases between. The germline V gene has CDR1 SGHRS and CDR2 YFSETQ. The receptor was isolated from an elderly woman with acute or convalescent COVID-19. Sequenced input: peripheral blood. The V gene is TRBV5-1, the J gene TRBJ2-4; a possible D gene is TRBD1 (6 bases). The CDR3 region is CASSSGPQGRTKNIQYF. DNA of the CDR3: TGCGCCAGCAGCTCTGGGCCACAGGGTCGCACCAAAAACATTCAGTACTTC.